Detailed here is one T cell receptor (beta chain). Its antigen remains unknown. The source of the sample is a study of liver allograft versus peripheral blood T cells. Study information: Recipients' peripheral blood T cell receptor repertoires were compared with those in transplanted livers.

This CDR3 is 16 amino acids long. The germline gives CDR1 SGHAT, CDR2 FQNNGV. The V segment lost 3 bases and the J segment 3 bases; nucleotides outside the gene matches: 10. TCRdb independently ran MiXCR on the reads; one entry per CDR3 protein. The table shows about 6,600 distinct CDR3 sequences, with approximately 15% occurring only once. Study-wide points: Peripheral blood T cell receptor repertoires reportedly differed from those found within liver allografts.

The receptor's source is a human patient who had a liver transplant. Some T cells may be graft donor cells. The chain links TRBV11-2 to TRBJ2-7, with 8 bases identical to TRBD2. This chain's CDR3 is CASSFKAGELLYEQYF. The CDR3 coding sequence is TGTGCCAGCAGCTTTAAAGCGGGGGAGCTTCTCTACGAGCAGTACTTC.